Listed below are T cell receptor beta chains from one sample, sequenced in a study of memory CD4+ T cells and cytomegalovirus serostatus. Clones were read by immunoSEQ multiplex PCR, and TCRdb kept only the in-frame ones, dropping some. The sample carries 52,000 or so clones, 82% recorded once. The sample consisted of memory CD4+ T cells from blood. These TCRs come from an adult in good health and CMV-seronegative. CDR3s include the opening cysteine and the closing phenylalanine or tryptophan. The D gene is left open where the match is weak. Rows give clone size only sometimes, using once, few, many, or a class for an expanded clone.

d_call	clone_size	v_call	j_call	cdr3_nt	cdr3_aa
.	.	TRBV7-9	TRBJ2-4	TGTGCCAGCAGTCTAGTTGGAGCCAAAAACATTCAGTACTTC	CASSLVGAKNIQYF
.	.	TRBV5-6	TRBJ2-5	TGTGCCAGCAGCTTGGCCTCGGCAACAGGTACATGGTACTTC	CASSLASATGTWYF
.	.	TRBV7-9	TRBJ1-1	TGTGCCAGCAGCTTAGAGGGCGGAACTAGATGGGCTGAAGCTTTCTTT	CASSLEGGTRWAEAFF
TRBD1	few	TRBV27	TRBJ1-6	TGTGCCAGCAGCAAAGGACAGGGTGGATCACCCCTCCACTTT	CASSKGQGGSPLHF
.	.	TRBV6-1	TRBJ1-4	TGTGCCAGCAGCCCCATCGGGGCCTCTAATGAAAAACTGTTTTTT	CASSPIGASNEKLFF
.	.	TRBV7-2	TRBJ2-7	TGTGCCAGCAGCCTCGACCTTGTGAACGAGCAGTACTTC	CASSLDLVNEQYF
TRBD2	.	TRBV4-2	TRBJ2-7	TGTGCCAGCAGCCAAGATAACCCCTCTAGCGGGGGGGCCTACGAGCAGTACTTC	CASSQDNPSSGGAYEQYF
.	.	TRBV2	TRBJ2-3	TGTACCAGCACGCAGGGACGTAACCAAGATACGCAGTATTTT	CTSTQGRNQDTQYF
.	.	TRBV5-1	TRBJ1-1	TGCGCCAGCAGTGGGGGCTTCTCTGAAGCTTTCTTT	CASSGGFSEAFF
.	.	TRBV30	TRBJ1-2	TGTGCCTCCCAACGCCGGGACCGAGCCTTCTTC	CASQRRDRAFF
TRBD2	.	TRBV14	TRBJ2-3	TGTGCCAGCAGCCAAGATCGACGACTAGCGGGGGGGCTGAGAGGGGTCACAGATACGCAGTATTTT	CASSQDRRLAGGLRGVTDTQYF
.	.	TRBV4-1	TRBJ1-1	TGCGCCAGCAGCCAAGATCATACCGTTGAAGCTTTCTTT	CASSQDHTVEAFF
TRBD1	once	TRBV6-6	TRBJ1-1	TGTGCCACCACGACAGGGGGAAACACTGAAGCTTTCTTT	CATTTGGNTEAFF
TRBD1	few	TRBV5-6	TRBJ1-1	TGTGCCAGCAGCGTCGACAGGGTCTCCCTTCGAGAAGCTTTCTTT	CASSVDRVSLREAFF
.	.	TRBV7-6	TRBJ2-3	TGTGCCAGCAGCCCAAAAATCCAGGGGGGCGCGAGCACAGATACGCAGTATTTT	CASSPKIQGGASTDTQYF
.	medium-sized	TRBV4-2	TRBJ1-2	TGTGCCAGCAGCCAAGATGCCTATGGCTACACCTTC	CASSQDAYGYTF
.	.	TRBV19	TRBJ2-7	TGTGCCAGTACCCGAAGGGCTAGCTCCAGTTTTGAGAACGAGCAGTACTTC	CASTRRASSSFENEQYF
TRBD2	.	TRBV4-1	TRBJ2-1	TGCGCCAGCAGCCAAGATAGAGAGCGAGTTAGCGGGGGGGCCAATGAGCAGTTCTTC	CASSQDRERVSGGANEQFF
.	.	TRBV29-1	TRBJ2-1	TGCAGCGTTGAAAGGGGCTCTAGCTCCTACAATGAGCAGTTCTTC	CSVERGSSSYNEQFF
TRBD1	.	TRBV27	TRBJ1-6	TGTGCCAGCAGTTTAGAGGGCAGGGGGCTTGGTTCACCCCTCCACTTT	CASSLEGRGLGSPLHF
TRBD2	.	TRBV15	TRBJ2-5	TGTGCCACCAGCAGAGATACTAGCGGGGAGACCCAGTACTTC	CATSRDTSGETQYF
.	.	TRBV29-1	TRBJ1-4	TGCAGCGTTGAAGTGCATGTTAATGAAAAACTGTTTTTT	CSVEVHVNEKLFF
.	.	TRBV7-7	TRBJ2-1	TGTGCCAGCAGCTTGGACTGGATAAATGAGCAGTTCTTC	CASSLDWINEQFF
.	.	TRBV7-2	TRBJ2-5	TGTGCCAGCAGCCCCCATGAGACCCAGTACTTC	CASSPHETQYF
.	.	TRBV6-6	TRBJ1-2	TGTGCCAGCAGCCCACCCACAGGGCAGGGCTTGGATGGCTACACCTTC	CASSPPTGQGLDGYTF
.	.	TRBV25-1	TRBJ1-2	TGTGCCAGCAGTGAATCCCAGGGAGGGCCTACCTATGGCTACACCTTC	CASSESQGGPTYGYTF
.	.	TRBV27	TRBJ1-1	TGTGCCAGCAGTTTAAGCGGGGGGCTAACGAGGAGCACTGAAGCTTTCTTT	CASSLSGGLTRSTEAFF
.	once	TRBV5-1	TRBJ2-7	TGCGCCAGCAGTTTGACCGGTGGTTACGAGCAGTACTTC	CASSLTGGYEQYF
.	few	TRBV10-3	TRBJ1-4	TGTGCCATCAGTGAGTCATTTGAAAAACTGTTTTTT	CAISESFEKLFF
TRBD2	.	TRBV5-1	TRBJ2-5	TGCGCCAGCAGCTCCAGCGGGGGGGCTGTTCGAGAGACCCAGTACTTC	CASSSSGGAVRETQYF
.	.	TRBV7-9	TRBJ2-7	TGTGCCAGCAGCCCAGGTGAGGGGAGGTACTTC	CASSPGEGRYF
TRBD1	.	TRBV10-3	TRBJ1-4	TGTGCCATCACCCAGGACCTACAGGGGGAAAAACTGTTTTTT	CAITQDLQGEKLFF
TRBD1	.	TRBV7-9	TRBJ1-4	TGTGCCAGCAGCCGGGGACAGGGGCGGGGAACTAATGAAAAACTGTTTTTT	CASSRGQGRGTNEKLFF
.	.	TRBV5-1	TRBJ2-7	TGCGCCAGCAGCTTGTTCGACCAGGGGGGGTACGAGCAGTACTTC	CASSLFDQGGYEQYF
.	.	TRBV7-2	TRBJ2-1	TGTGCCAGCAGAAGGGGGGCCAGTGAGCAGTTCTTC	CASRRGASEQFF
TRBD1	.	TRBV5-1	TRBJ2-1	TGCGCCAGCAGCACCTCCGGGACAGAATGGGATGAGCAGTTCTTC	CASSTSGTEWDEQFF
.	.	TRBV18	TRBJ1-1	TGTGCCAGCTCACCAGGACAATCGAACACTGAAGCTTTCTTT	CASSPGQSNTEAFF
.	.	TRBV5-1	TRBJ2-2	TGCGCCAGCATCGTCCGACCAGGGGACACCGGGGAGCTGTTTTTT	CASIVRPGDTGELFF
.	.	TRBV18	TRBJ2-1	TGTGCCAGCTCACCAGACCAGAGCTCCTACAATGAGCAGTTCTTC	CASSPDQSSYNEQFF
.	.	TRBV28	TRBJ1-1	TGTGCCAGCAGTTCCGGGGCGAACACTGAAGCTTTCTTT	CASSSGANTEAFF